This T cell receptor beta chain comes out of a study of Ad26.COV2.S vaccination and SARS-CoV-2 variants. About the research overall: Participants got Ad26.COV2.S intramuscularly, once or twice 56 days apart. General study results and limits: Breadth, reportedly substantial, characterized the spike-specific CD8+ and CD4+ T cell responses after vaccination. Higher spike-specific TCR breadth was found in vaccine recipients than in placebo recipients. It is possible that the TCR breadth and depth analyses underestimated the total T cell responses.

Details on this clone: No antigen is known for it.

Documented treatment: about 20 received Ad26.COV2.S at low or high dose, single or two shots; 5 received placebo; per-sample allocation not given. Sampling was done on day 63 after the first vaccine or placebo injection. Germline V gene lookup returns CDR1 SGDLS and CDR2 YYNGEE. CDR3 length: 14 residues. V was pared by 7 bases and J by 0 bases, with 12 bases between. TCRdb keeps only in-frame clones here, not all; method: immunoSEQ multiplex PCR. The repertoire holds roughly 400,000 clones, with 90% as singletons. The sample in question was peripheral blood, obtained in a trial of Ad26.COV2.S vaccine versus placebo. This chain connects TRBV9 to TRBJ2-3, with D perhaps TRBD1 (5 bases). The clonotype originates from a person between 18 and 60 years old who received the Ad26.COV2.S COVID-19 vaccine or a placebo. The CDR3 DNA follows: TGTGCCAGCTCCCGGACACTTAGCACAGATACGCAGTATTTT. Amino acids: CASSRTLSTDTQYF.